These T cell receptor beta chains were read from a single sample in a study of blood T cell repertoires in COVID-19. Data came from immunoSEQ multiplex PCR; TCRdb stores just in-frame clones and leaves some out. Among 410,000 or so clones listed, 89% were seen once. Sequenced sample: peripheral blood. These TCRs come from a woman aged 35 to 49 with COVID-19, enrolled during active disease. The CDR3 runs from the conserved cysteine through the conserved F or W. A D gene is named only where the DNA matches it firmly. Clone size, where shown, is once, few, many, or a class for clones that have expanded.

>TRBJ2-3|.|TRBV2|TRBD2
TGTGCCAGCACCAGCGGGGGGGTGGATACGCAGTATTTT
CASTSGGVDTQYF
>TRBJ1-2|once|TRBV6-6|.
TGTGCCAGCAGTTACCAAATACAGGGCAACTATGGCTACACCTTC
CASSYQIQGNYGYTF
>TRBJ1-1|.|TRBV6-5|.
TGTGCCAGCAGGTCAGACAAGTTTGAAGCTTTCTTT
CASRSDKFEAFF
>TRBJ2-3|.|TRBV18|TRBD1
TGTGCCAGCTCCCTCGGGACAGGGGGCACAGATACGCAGTATTTT
CASSLGTGGTDTQYF
>TRBJ1-1|few|TRBV6-2/TRBV6-3|.
TGTGCCAGCAGTTACCCTGACCGGGGGGGAGTTGACACTGAAGCTTTCTTT
CASSYPDRGGVDTEAFF
>TRBJ1-1|.|TRBV7-2|TRBD1
TGTGCCAGCAGCTCTCGGACAGGGGCAAACACTGAAGCTTTCTTT
CASSSRTGANTEAFF
>TRBJ2-1|.|TRBV21-1|.
TGTGCCAGCAGCTCACGGTTCCCCTTCCCCCCCAATGAGCAGTTCTTC
CASSSRFPFPPNEQFF
>TRBJ1-4|.|TRBV27|.
TGTGCCAGCAGTTCCCCCCTAGAAGGGGCGGGGGAAAAACTGTTTTTT
CASSSPLEGAGEKLFF
>TRBJ1-4|.|TRBV28|.
TGTGCCAGCAGTTTAGCAGGGAGGGCTAATGAAAAACTGTTTTTT
CASSLAGRANEKLFF
>TRBJ1-5|.|TRBV5-1|.
TGCGCCAGCAGCGAGGGTTCTGGCAATCAGCCCCAGCATTTT
CASSEGSGNQPQHF
>TRBJ2-5|.|TRBV11-3|TRBD2
TGTGCCAGCAGCAGTTTGGGGGGGGAGACCCAGTACTTC
CASSSLGGETQYF
>TRBJ1-1|.|TRBV5-1|.
TGCGCCAGCAGCTTGAACCGGGGGGCTGAAGCTTTCTTT
CASSLNRGAEAFF
>TRBJ1-6|.|TRBV7-9|.
TGTGCCAGCAGCTTTACGCAGTTTAATTCACCCCTCCACTTT
CASSFTQFNSPLHF
>TRBJ2-3|.|TRBV11-3|TRBD2
TGTGCCAGCAGTCGTAGCGGGGGGGCAGTAGATACGCAGTATTTT
CASSRSGGAVDTQYF
>TRBJ1-2|.|TRBV6-5|TRBD1
TGTGCCAGCAGTTCGACAGGGTATGGCTACACCTTC
CASSSTGYGYTF
>TRBJ2-7|.|TRBV4-1|.
TGCGCCAGCAGCCAAGTAACCTTTAGTAACGAGCAGTACTTC
CASSQVTFSNEQYF
>TRBJ1-1|.|TRBV6-2/TRBV6-3|TRBD1
TGTGCCAGCAGTTACGAATTTGGGAACAGGGGGAACACTGAAGCTTTCTTT
CASSYEFGNRGNTEAFF
>TRBJ2-7|.|TRBV13|.
TGTGCCAGCAGCTTAGGCGAAGAACAGAGCTCCTACGAGCAGTACTTC
CASSLGEEQSSYEQYF
>TRBJ1-5|.|TRBV16|TRBD1
TGTGCCAGCAGCAGACAGGGCTACAATCAGCCCCAGCATTTT
CASSRQGYNQPQHF
>TRBJ1-6|.|TRBV30|.
TGTGCCTGTACAGGGCGATCACCCCTCCACTTT
CACTGRSPLHF
>TRBJ1-4|.|TRBV5-1|.
TGCGCCAGCCGAAAAACTTTTAATGAAAAACTGTTTTTT
CASRKTFNEKLFF
>TRBJ1-5|few|TRBV12-5|TRBD1
TGTGCTAGTGCCTTAGACAGGGGTCAGCCCCAGCATTTT
CASALDRGQPQHF
>TRBJ2-7|.|TRBV18|.
TGTGCCAGTCTCAAACACCGCAGAGGCGAGCAGTACTTC
CASLKHRRGEQYF
>TRBJ1-1|.|TRBV2|.
TGTGCCGTAACCTGGGGGGTGAACACTGAAGCTTTCTTT
CAVTWGVNTEAFF
>TRBJ2-7|.|TRBV27|TRBD1
TGTGCCAGCAGTTCTTGGACAGGGGGCATTGAGTACGAGCAGTACTTC
CASSSWTGGIEYEQYF
>TRBJ1-1|.|TRBV4-1|TRBD1
TGCGCCAGCGGGGACAGCATGAACACTGAAGCTTTCTTT
CASGDSMNTEAFF
>TRBJ1-2|.|TRBV6-5|.
TGTGCCAGCAGTTACTCGACGGGGATTGGCTACACCTTC
CASSYSTGIGYTF
>TRBJ2-7|.|TRBV4-3|TRBD2
TGCGCCAGCAGCCAAGATATCGAGCGGGAGTATAACGAGCAGTACTTC
CASSQDIEREYNEQYF
>TRBJ1-3|once|TRBV27|.
TGTGCCAGCCCCGCCTCGGGGTTCGGGAGGATCCACTCTGGAAACACCATATATTTT
CASPASGFGRIHSGNTIYF
>TRBJ1-1|.|TRBV5-6|TRBD1
TGTGCCAGCAGCTTTTCCACAGGGGTAAACACTGAAGCTTTCTTT
CASSFSTGVNTEAFF
>TRBJ1-1|few|TRBV7-8|.
TGTGCCAGCAGCTTAGAAACTAACACTGAAGCTTTCTTT
CASSLETNTEAFF
>TRBJ1-1|.|TRBV21-1|.
TGTGCCAGCAGCACGGGGGGGCGCGGGTTACCTGAAGCTTTCTTT
CASSTGGRGLPEAFF
>TRBJ1-5|few|TRBV2|TRBD1
TGTGCCAGCAGTTATTACAGGGACAGAGATCAGCCCCAGCATTTT
CASSYYRDRDQPQHF
>TRBJ1-1|.|TRBV5-1|TRBD1
TGCGCCAGCAGCTTGGGTCAGACAGGGGAGGCTTTCTTT
CASSLGQTGEAFF
>TRBJ2-5|.|TRBV5-1|TRBD1
TGCGCCAGCAGCTCCCGGGACAGGGGGCAAGAGACCCAGTACTTC
CASSSRDRGQETQYF
>TRBJ2-1|.|TRBV28|TRBD2
TGTGCCAGCAGTGGTGGACTAGCGGGAAAGTGGAATGAGCAGTTCTTC
CASSGGLAGKWNEQFF
>TRBJ1-2|.|TRBV28|.
TGTGCCAGCAGTGGAGGTGGGGTTCCCAACTATGGCTACACCTTC
CASSGGGVPNYGYTF
>TRBJ2-1|.|TRBV7-6|TRBD2
TGTGCCAGCAGCTCAGGGAAGGGGAGGGCGAGCTCCTACAATGAGCAGTTCTTC
CASSSGKGRASSYNEQFF
>TRBJ1-3|.|TRBV3-1/TRBV3-2|.
TGTGCCAGCTCCTTAACAGGGATCTCTGGAAACACCATATATTTT
CASSLTGISGNTIYF
>TRBJ1-1|once|TRBV6-5|.
TGTGCCAGCAACATAGCGGGACCGAACACTGAAGCTTTCTTT
CASNIAGPNTEAFF
>TRBJ2-1|.|TRBV6-2/TRBV6-3|TRBD2
TGTGCCAGCAGTCCGTTAGCGGGGGGCCACAATGAGCAGTTCTTC
CASSPLAGGHNEQFF
>TRBJ1-2|.|TRBV3-1/TRBV3-2|TRBD1
TGTGCCAGCAGCCAAGTGACAGGGGACTATGGCTACACCTTC
CASSQVTGDYGYTF
>TRBJ2-1|.|TRBV5-1|TRBD2
TGCGCCAGCAGCTTGGGGACTAGCGGGGGGGTCGATGAGCAGTTCTTC
CASSLGTSGGVDEQFF
>TRBJ2-3|.|TRBV29-1|TRBD2
TGCAGCGTAGTCGGGCCGACTAGCGCGTTGGCAGATACGCAGTATTTT
CSVVGPTSALADTQYF
>TRBJ1-1|once|TRBV29-1|TRBD1
TGCAGCGTTGAGGGGGGACAGGGGGCAACTGAAGCTTTCTTT
CSVEGGQGATEAFF
>TRBJ2-2|.|TRBV3-1/TRBV3-2|.
TGTGCCAGCAGCCCAAACAGCGGCCCCGCGAACACCGGGGAGCTGTTTTTT
CASSPNSGPANTGELFF
>TRBJ1-2|.|TRBV29-1|.
TGCAGCGGATTAGCTAACTATGGCTACACCTTC
CSGLANYGYTF
>TRBJ2-1|.|TRBV4-1|TRBD2
TGCGCCAGCAGCCAAGCGTTTAGCGGGTTTGAGCAGTTCTTC
CASSQAFSGFEQFF
>TRBJ1-1|.|TRBV9|TRBD1
TGTGCCAGCAGCCGGACAGGGGGAGGCACTGAAGCTTTCTTT
CASSRTGGGTEAFF
>TRBJ1-3|.|TRBV6-5|TRBD1
TGTGCCAGCATGAGACAGGGCGCCGGAAACACCATATATTTT
CASMRQGAGNTIYF
>TRBJ2-5|.|TRBV5-1|TRBD2
TGCGCCAGCAGCTTGGTATCCCTAGCGGAGGGGTTCCAAGAGACCCAGTACTTC
CASSLVSLAEGFQETQYF
>TRBJ2-7|.|TRBV12-5|TRBD1
TGTGCTAGTGGCCCCGGGACAGGGGCGAGGGGAGCTGACGAGCAGTACTTC
CASGPGTGARGADEQYF
>TRBJ2-1|.|TRBV5-4|.
TGTGCCAGCAGCTTGGGTTGGAGTGTAACGGATGAGCAGTTCTTC
CASSLGWSVTDEQFF
>TRBJ1-5|once|TRBV15|TRBD1
TGTGCCACCAGCAGAGTCGACAGGGTTCGGCATTTT
CATSRVDRVRHF
>TRBJ1-5|.|TRBV12-3/TRBV12-4|.
TGTGCCAGCAGTAGGGGTAATCAGCCCCAGCATTTT
CASSRGNQPQHF
>TRBJ2-5|.|TRBV30|TRBD1
TGTGCCTGGAGTCGCTTAGGTAGGCAGGGGGAAGAGACCCAGTACTTC
CAWSRLGRQGEETQYF
>TRBJ2-3|once|TRBV3-1/TRBV3-2|TRBD2
TGTGCCAGCAGCCCTCCTAGCGGGAGAGGGGGCACAGATACGCAGTATTTT
CASSPPSGRGGTDTQYF